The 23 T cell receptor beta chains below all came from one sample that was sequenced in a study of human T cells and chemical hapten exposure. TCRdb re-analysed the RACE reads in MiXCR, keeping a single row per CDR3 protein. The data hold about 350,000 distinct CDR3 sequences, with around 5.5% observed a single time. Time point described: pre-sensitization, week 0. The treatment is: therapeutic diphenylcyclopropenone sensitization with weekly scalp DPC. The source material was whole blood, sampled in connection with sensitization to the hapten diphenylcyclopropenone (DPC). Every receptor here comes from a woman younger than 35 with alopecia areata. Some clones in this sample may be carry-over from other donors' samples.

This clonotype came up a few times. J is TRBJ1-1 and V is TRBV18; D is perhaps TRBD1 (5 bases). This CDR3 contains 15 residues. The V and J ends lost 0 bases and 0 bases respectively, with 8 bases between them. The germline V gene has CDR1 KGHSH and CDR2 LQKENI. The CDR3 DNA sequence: TGTGCCAGCTCACCACCCGACAGAATGAACACTGAAGCTTTCTTT. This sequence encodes CASSPPDRMNTEAFF.

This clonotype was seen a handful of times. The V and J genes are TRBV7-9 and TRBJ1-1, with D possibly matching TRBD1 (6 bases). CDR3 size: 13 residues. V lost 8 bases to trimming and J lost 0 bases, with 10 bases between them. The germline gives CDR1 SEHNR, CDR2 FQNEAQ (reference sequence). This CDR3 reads CASVQGMNTEAFF. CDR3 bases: TGTGCCAGCGTGCAGGGGATGAACACTGAAGCTTTCTTT.

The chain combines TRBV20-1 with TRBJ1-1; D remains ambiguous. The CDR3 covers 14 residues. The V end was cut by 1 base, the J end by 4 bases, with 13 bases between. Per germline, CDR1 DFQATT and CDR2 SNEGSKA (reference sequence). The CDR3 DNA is TGCAGTGCTAGAGGCCCGGCGGGAAGCACTGAAGCTTTCTTT. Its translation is CSARGPAGSTEAFF.

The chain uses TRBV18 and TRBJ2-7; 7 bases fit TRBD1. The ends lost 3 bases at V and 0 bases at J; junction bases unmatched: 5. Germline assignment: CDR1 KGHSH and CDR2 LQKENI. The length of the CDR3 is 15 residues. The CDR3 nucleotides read TGTGCCAGCTCACCCGGGACAGCTTTCTCCTACGAGCAGTACTTC. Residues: CASSPGTAFSYEQYF.

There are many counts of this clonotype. CDR3 DNA: TGTGCCAGCAGCCAAGATGGGGCCAAGGGTCCCTACGAGCAGTACTTC. This codes for CASSQDGAKGPYEQYF. The rearrangement joins TRBV4-2 to TRBJ2-7, with a tentative D call TRBD1 (5 bases). In germline, CDR1 is LGHNA, CDR2 YNFKEQ. The V and J ends lost 0 bases and 2 bases respectively, with 14 bases between them. This CDR3 has 16 amino acids.

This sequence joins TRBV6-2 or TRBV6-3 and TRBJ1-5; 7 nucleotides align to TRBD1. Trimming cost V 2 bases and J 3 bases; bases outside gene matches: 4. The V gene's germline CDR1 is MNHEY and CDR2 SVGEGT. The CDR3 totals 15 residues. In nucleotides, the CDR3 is TGTGCCAGCAGTTACACCACAGGGGTCAATCAGCCCCAGCATTTT. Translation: CASSYTTGVNQPQHF.

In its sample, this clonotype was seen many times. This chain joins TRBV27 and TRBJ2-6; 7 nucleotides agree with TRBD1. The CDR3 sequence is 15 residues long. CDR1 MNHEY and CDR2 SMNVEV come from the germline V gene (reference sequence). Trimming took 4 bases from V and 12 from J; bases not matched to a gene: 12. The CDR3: CASSSRGRSLSVLTF. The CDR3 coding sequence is TGTGCCAGCAGTTCTAGGGGGCGCTCCCTGTCCGTCCTGACTTTC.

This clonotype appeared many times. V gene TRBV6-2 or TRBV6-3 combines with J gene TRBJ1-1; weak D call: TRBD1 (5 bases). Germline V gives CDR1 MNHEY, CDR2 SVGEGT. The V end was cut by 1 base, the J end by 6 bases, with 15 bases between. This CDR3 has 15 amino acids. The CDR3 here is CASSYWAGSMAEAFF. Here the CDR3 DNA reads TGTGCCAGCAGTTACTGGGCAGGGTCGATGGCTGAAGCTTTCTTT.

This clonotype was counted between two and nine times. This CDR3 is CASSGNRDQPQHF. Written as DNA, the CDR3 is TGTGCCAGCAGTGGAAACAGGGATCAGCCCCAGCATTTT. This chain links TRBV12-3 or TRBV12-4 with TRBJ1-5; tentatively, D is TRBD1 (6 bases). The CDR3 extends over 13 amino acids. Trimming removed 5 bases from V and 5 bases from J, with 10 bases in between.

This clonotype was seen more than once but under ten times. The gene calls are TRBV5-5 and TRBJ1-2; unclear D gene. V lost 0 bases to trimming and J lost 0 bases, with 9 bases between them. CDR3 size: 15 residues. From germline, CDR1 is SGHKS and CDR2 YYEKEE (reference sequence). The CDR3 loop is CASSLAGGANYGYTF. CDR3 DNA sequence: TGTGCCAGCAGCTTGGCCGGCGGAGCTAACTATGGCTACACCTTC.

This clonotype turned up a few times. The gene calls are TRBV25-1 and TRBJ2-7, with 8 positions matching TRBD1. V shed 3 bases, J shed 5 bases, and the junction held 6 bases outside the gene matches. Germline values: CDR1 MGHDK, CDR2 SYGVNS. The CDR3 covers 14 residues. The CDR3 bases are TGTGCCAGCAGTGACCCGGGACAGGAGAACGAGCAGTACTTC. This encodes CASSDPGQENEQYF.

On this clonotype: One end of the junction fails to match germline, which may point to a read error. The CDR3 sequence: CANSQGGRGTEETQYF. The CDR3 DNA follows: TGCGCCAACAGCCAAGGGGGTCGCGGGACGGAGGAGACCCAGTACTTC. The V gene is TRBV4-3, the J gene TRBJ2-5; D is perhaps TRBD1 or TRBD2 (6 bases each). Germline-derived CDR1 and CDR2 are LGHNA and YSLEER. The CDR3 totals 16 residues.

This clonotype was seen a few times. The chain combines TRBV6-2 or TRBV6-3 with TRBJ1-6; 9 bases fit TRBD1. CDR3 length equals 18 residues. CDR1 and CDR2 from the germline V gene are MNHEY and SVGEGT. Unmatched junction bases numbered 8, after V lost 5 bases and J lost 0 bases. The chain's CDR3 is CASSPGQGQSSYNSPLHF. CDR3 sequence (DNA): TGTGCCAGCAGTCCGGGACAGGGCCAAAGCTCCTATAATTCACCCCTCCACTTT.

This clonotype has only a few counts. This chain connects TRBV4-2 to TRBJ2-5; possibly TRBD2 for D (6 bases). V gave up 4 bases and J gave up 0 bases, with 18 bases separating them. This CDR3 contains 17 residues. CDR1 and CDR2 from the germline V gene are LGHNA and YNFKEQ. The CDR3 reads CASSPSLTGDNQETQYF. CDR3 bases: TGTGCCAGCAGCCCATCTTTGACGGGGGATAACCAAGAGACCCAGTACTTC.

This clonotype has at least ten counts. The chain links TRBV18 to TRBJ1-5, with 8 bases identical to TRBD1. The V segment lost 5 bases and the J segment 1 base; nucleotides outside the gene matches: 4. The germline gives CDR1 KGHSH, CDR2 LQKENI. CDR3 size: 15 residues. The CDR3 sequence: CASSGTGVSNQPQHF. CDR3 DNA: TGTGCCAGCTCAGGGACAGGTGTCAGCAATCAGCCCCAGCATTTT.

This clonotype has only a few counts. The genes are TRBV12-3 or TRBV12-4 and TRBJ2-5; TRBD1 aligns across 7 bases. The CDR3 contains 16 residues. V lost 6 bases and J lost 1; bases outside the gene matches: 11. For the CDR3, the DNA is TGTGCCAGCAGGTCTGGGACAGCGCCCTTCCAAGAGACCCAGTACTTC. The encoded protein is CASRSGTAPFQETQYF.

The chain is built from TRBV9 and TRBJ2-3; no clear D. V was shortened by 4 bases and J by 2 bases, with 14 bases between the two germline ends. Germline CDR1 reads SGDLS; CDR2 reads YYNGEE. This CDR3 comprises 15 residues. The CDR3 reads CASSPRATYTDTQYF. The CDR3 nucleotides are TGTGCCAGCAGCCCAAGGGCCACCTACACAGATACGCAGTATTTT. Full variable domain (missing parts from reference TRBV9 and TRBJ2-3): DSGVTQTPKHLITATGQRVTLRCSPRSGDLSVYWYQQSLDQGLQFLIQYYNGEERAKGNILERFSAQQFPDLHSELNLSSLELGDSALYFCASSPRATYTDTQYFGPGTRLTVL.

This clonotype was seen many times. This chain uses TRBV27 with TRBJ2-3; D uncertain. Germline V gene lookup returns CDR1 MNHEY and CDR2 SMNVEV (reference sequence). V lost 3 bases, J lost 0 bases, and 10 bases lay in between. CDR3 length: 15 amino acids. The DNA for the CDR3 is TGTGCCAGCAGTTTTTTGGTAGGAAGCACAGATACGCAGTATTTT. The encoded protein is CASSFLVGSTDTQYF.

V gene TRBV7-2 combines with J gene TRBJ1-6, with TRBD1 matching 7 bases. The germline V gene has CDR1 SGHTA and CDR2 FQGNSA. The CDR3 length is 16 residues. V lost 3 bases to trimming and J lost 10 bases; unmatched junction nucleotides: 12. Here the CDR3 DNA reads TGTGCCAGCAGCTTCCCCCCGACAGGGACGAACTCACCCCTCCACTTT. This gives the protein CASSFPPTGTNSPLHF.

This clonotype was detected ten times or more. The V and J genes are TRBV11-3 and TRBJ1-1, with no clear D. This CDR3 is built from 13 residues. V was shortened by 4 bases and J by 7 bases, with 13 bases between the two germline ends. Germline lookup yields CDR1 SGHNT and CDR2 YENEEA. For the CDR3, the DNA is TGTGCCAGCAGCTATGCCGACACCGATGAAGCTTTCTTT. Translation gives CASSYADTDEAFF.

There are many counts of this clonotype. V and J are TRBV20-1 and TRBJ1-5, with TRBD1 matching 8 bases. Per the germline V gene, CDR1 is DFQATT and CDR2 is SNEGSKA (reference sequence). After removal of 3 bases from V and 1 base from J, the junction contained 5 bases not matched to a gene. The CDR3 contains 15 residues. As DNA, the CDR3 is TGCAGTGCTAGGCGTAACAGGGGGAGCAATCAGCCCCAGCATTTT. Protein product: CSARRNRGSNQPQHF.

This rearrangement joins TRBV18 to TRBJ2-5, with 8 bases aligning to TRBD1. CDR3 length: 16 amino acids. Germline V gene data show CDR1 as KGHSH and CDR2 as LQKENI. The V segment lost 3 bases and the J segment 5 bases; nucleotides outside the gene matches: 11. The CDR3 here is CASSPNDGTGLETQYF. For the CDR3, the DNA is TGTGCCAGCTCACCCAACGATGGGACAGGTTTGGAGACCCAGTACTTC.

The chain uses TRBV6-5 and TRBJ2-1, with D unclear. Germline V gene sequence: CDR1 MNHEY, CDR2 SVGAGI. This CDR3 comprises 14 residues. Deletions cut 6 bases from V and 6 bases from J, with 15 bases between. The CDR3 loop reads CASSRRVSGNEQFF. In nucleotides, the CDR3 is TGTGCCAGCAGCCGTAGGGTCTCCGGCAATGAGCAGTTCTTC.